This TCR beta chain was identified in a study of blood T cell repertoires in COVID-19. Study in general: PBMCs, B-cell-depleted T cells, or T cells provided the cDNA or gDNA that made up the material.

V lost 3 bases to trimming and J lost 7 bases, with 10 bases between them. Germline CDR1 DFQATT, CDR2 SNEGSKA (reference sequence). This CDR3 has 12 amino acids. Authors' analysis steps: For nucleated cells, counts were estimated from reference gene primer amplification. Profiled with immunoSEQ multiplex PCR; TCRdb holds only in-frame clones, not every one. That table supplies the V and J calls and clone size; D and trimming were determined from the DNA. Here the sample spans about 110,000 clones, 85% to 90% being singletons. This clone showed up just once. The gene calls are TRBV20-1 and TRBJ2-1; tentative D call: TRBD2 (5 bases). The sequenced sample consisted of peripheral blood. The clonotype comes from a human donor in a cohort sampled during active COVID-19. The CDR3 sequence is CSASTGVNEQFF. The DNA for the CDR3 is TGCAGTGCTAGTACCGGGGTTAATGAGCAGTTCTTC.